What follows are 12 T cell receptor beta chains derived from one specimen sequenced in a study of graft-versus-host responses after intestinal transplantation. Their antigens are not known. Method: immunoSEQ multiplex PCR; TCRdb's copy keeps in-frame clones and lacks some. The data show over 45,000 clones, around 93% seen once. Sample: unstimulated CD4+ T cells sorted from spleen or lymph node cells, taken before transplant. The receptor set was obtained from a human donor who was the organ donor for an intestinal transplant.

V and J are TRBV6-6 and TRBJ2-3; D possibly corresponds to TRBD2 (6 bases). The germline V gene has CDR1 MNHNY and CDR2 SVGAGI (reference sequence). The CDR3 contains 14 residues. The V end was cut by 5 bases, the J end by 5 bases, with 14 bases between. CDR3: CASSQRLDVDTQYF. The CDR3 nucleotides are TGTGCCAGCAGTCAAAGACTAGACGTAGATACGCAGTATTTT.

The chain recombines TRBV30 with TRBJ1-2; D ambiguous. With 6 bases removed from V and 1 base from J, the gap between germline ends came to 15 bases. The germline CDR1 and CDR2 sequences are GTSNPN and SVGIG (reference sequence). The CDR3 loop spans 14 amino acids. The CDR3 loop reads CACPPTPYNYGYTF. DNA for the CDR3: TGTGCCTGCCCTCCCACTCCCTATAACTATGGCTACACCTTC.

The CDR3 sequence is CASRYSDSPGYTF. CDR3 DNA sequence: TGTGCAAGTCGCTATTCGGACAGTCCCGGCTACACCTTC. The J gene is TRBJ1-2, the V gene TRBV12-2; the D segment call TRBD1 is taken from the table without a DNA check. TRBV12-2 is given as a pseudogene. CDR3 length: 13 residues.

V gene TRBV7-2 combines with J gene TRBJ2-1, with D possibly TRBD2 on 6 matching bases. Germline loops: CDR1 SGHTA, CDR2 FQGNSA. The CDR3 has 15 amino acids. Trimming removed 2 bases from V and 4 bases from J, with 12 bases in between. The CDR3 nucleotides are TGTGCCAGCAGCTTACTTGCGGGACCGTACAATGAGCAGTTCTTC. Protein sequence: CASSLLAGPYNEQFF.

V is TRBV6-5 and J is TRBJ1-1; D not resolved. The CDR3 contains 14 residues. The germline V and J ends were trimmed by 2 bases and 0 bases, with 7 bases remaining between them. The germline V gene has CDR1 MNHEY and CDR2 SVGAGI. CDR3: CASSYEGLNTEAFF. The DNA of the CDR3 is TGTGCCAGCAGTTACGAGGGCCTGAACACTGAAGCTTTCTTT.

The chain employs TRBV7-8 and TRBJ1-5; D is unresolved. Germline CDR1 reads SGHVS; CDR2 reads FQNEAQ. This CDR3 has 15 residues. Trimming cost V 1 base and J 4 bases, with 11 bases left between them. CDR3 amino acids: CASSLGVDGNQPQHF. The DNA of the CDR3 is TGTGCCAGCAGCTTAGGGGTCGACGGGAATCAGCCCCAGCATTTT. Full variable domain (outside the CDR3, taken from reference TRBV7-8 and TRBJ1-5): GAGVSQSPRYKVAKRGQDVALRCDPISGHVSLFWYQQALGQGPEFLTYFQNEAQLDKSGLPSDRFFAERPEGSVSTLKIQRTQQEDSAVYLCASSLGVDGNQPQHFGDGTRLSIL.

The chain employs TRBV5-1 and TRBJ2-2, with unresolved D. The CDR3 is made up of 15 amino acids. Germline-derived CDR1 and CDR2 are SGHRS and YFSETQ. The V end was cut by 0 bases, the J end by 1 base, with 7 bases between. The CDR3 is CASSLVTGNTGELFF. CDR3 sequence (DNA): TGCGCCAGCAGCTTGGTTACTGGGAACACCGGGGAGCTGTTTTTT.

The J gene is TRBJ2-2, the V gene TRBV7-2; 7 bases align to TRBD1. CDR1 SGHTA and CDR2 FQGNSA come from the germline V gene. This CDR3 has 15 residues. Losses at the gene ends were 5 bases for V and 7 bases for J; bases not matched to a gene: 10. The CDR3 region has the DNA TGTGCCAGCAGCCAAGACAGGGTTTCAGTCGGGGAGCTGTTTTTT. Encoded protein: CASSQDRVSVGELFF. Full variable domain (rest looked up from reference TRBV7-2 and TRBJ2-2): GAGVSQSPSNKVTEKGKDVELRCDPISGHTALYWYRQSLGQGLEFLIYFQGNSAPDKSGLPSDRFSAERTGGSVSTLTIQRTQQEDSAVYLCASSQDRVSVGELFFGEGSRLTVL.

Worth noting for this clone: The same CDR3 arises from other DNA sequences in this sample as well. The J gene is TRBJ2-2, the V gene TRBV18; D call uncertain. From germline, CDR1 is KGHSH and CDR2 LQKENI. V lost 2 bases to trimming and J lost 3 bases, with 4 bases between them. The CDR3 is made up of 13 amino acids. The DNA of the CDR3 is TGTGCCAGCTCACCAACAGACACCGGGGAGCTGTTTTTT. Translated: CASSPTDTGELFF.

This chain uses TRBV5-4 with TRBJ2-2; TRBD2 agrees at 9 bases. Germline V gene sequence: CDR1 SGHNT, CDR2 YYREEE (reference sequence). CDR3 length: 16 residues. After removal of 9 bases from V and 4 bases from J, the junction contained 13 bases not matched to a gene. For the CDR3, the DNA is TGTGCCATCCACCGTTTGGCTAGCGGGGTCACCGGGGAGCTGTTTTTT. It yields the protein CAIHRLASGVTGELFF. Combining the CDR3 with reference TRBV5-4 and TRBJ2-2 gives the whole variable domain ETGVTQSPTHLIKTRGQQVTLRCSSQSGHNTVSWYQQALGQGPQFIFQYYREEENGRGNFPPRFSGLQFPNYSSELNVNALELDDSALYLCAIHRLASGVTGELFFGEGSRLTVL.

The chain's CDR3 is CARDPAGTEAEVGELFF. The CDR3 DNA sequence: TGTGCCAGAGACCCAGCCGGGACAGAAGCGGAGGTCGGGGAGCTGTTTTTT. The rearrangement joins TRBV19 to TRBJ2-2, with TRBD1 identical over 7 bases. The germline gives CDR1 LNHDA, CDR2 SQIVND (reference sequence). This CDR3 has 17 amino acids. V gave up 9 bases and J gave up 7 bases; unmatched junction bases: 20. Based on the CDR3 plus reference TRBV19 and TRBJ2-2, the full variable domain is DGGITQSPKYLFRKEGQNVTLSCEQNLNHDAMYWYRQDPGQGLRLIYYSQIVNDFQKGDIAEGYSVSREKKESFPLTVTSAQKNPTAFYLCARDPAGTEAEVGELFFGEGSRLTVL.

This clone has more than one count but fewer than ten. The rearrangement uses TRBV11-2 and TRBJ2-4, with 12 bases aligning to TRBD2. In germline, CDR1 is SGHAT, CDR2 FQNNGV. Trimming took 5 bases from V and 4 from J; bases not matched to a gene: 6. The CDR3 totals 16 residues. CDR3 DNA sequence: TGTGCCAGCAGCCTATCTAGCGGGGGGGAGAAAAACATTCAGTACTTC. Translating gives CASSLSSGGEKNIQYF.